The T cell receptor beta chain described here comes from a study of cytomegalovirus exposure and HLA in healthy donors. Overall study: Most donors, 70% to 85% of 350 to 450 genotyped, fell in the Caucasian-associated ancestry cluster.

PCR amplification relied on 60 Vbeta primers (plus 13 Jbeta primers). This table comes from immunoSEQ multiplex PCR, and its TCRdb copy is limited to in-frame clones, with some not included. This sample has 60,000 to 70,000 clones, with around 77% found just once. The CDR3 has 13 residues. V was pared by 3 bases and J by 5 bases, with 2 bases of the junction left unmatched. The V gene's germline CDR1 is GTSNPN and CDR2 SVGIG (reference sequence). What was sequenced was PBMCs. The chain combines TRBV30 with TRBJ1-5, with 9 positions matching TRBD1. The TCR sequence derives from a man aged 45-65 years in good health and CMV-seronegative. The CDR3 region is CAWRGQGHQPQHF. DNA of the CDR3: TGTGCCTGGAGGGGACAGGGCCATCAGCCCCAGCATTTT.